This is a list of T cell receptor beta chains from one sample in a study of shared clonotypes between healthy human individuals. Assay: immunoSEQ multiplex PCR; the TCRdb copy retains only in-frame clones and omits some. The repertoire consists of approximately 2.1 million clones, with approximately 95% occurring once and the leading ten covering 0.35% to 0.45%. The material sequenced was naive CD4+ T cells from PBMCs. The origin of the receptors is a man in his late teens or twenties in good health. Some clones in this sample may be carry-over from other donors' samples. Both conserved end residues are part of each CDR3. The D gene is left open where the match is weak. Size values are once, few and many counts, or a class for expanded clones, and some rows have none.

V	D	J	size	DNA	CDR3
TRBV7-3	TRBD1	TRBJ1-1	once	TGTGCCAGCAGCGCACAGACAGGGATGAACACTGAAGCTTTCTTT	CASSAQTGMNTEAFF
TRBV28	-	TRBJ1-2	-	TGTGCCAGCAGTCTCTTGGGGGCGCGCAACTATGGCTACACCTTC	CASSLLGARNYGYTF
TRBV15	TRBD1	TRBJ2-5	-	TGTGCCACCAGCAGGGACAGGAGGCAAGAGACCCAGTACTTC	CATSRDRRQETQYF
TRBV7-9	-	TRBJ1-2	-	TGTGCCAGCAGCGAAAGTGCAGGGGTATACTATGGCTACACCTTC	CASSESAGVYYGYTF
TRBV7-2	-	TRBJ1-1	once	TGTGCCAGCAGCGACCGGTACACTGAAGCTTTCTTT	CASSDRYTEAFF
TRBV27	TRBD1	TRBJ2-1	-	TGTGCCAGCAGGCCCCGACCGGGACAGGGGATCAATGAGCAGTTCTTC	CASRPRPGQGINEQFF
TRBV5-1	TRBD2	TRBJ2-2	-	TGCGCCAGCAACATAGCGGGAGAGAGCACCGGGGAGCTGTTTTTT	CASNIAGESTGELFF
TRBV2	-	TRBJ2-1	-	TGTGCCAGCATCGGGATGAACAATGAGCAGTTCTTC	CASIGMNNEQFF
TRBV6-1	-	TRBJ1-2	few	TGTGCCAGCAGTGAAATGGGAGGAGGCGGCTACACCTTC	CASSEMGGGGYTF
TRBV7-2	-	TRBJ2-1	-	TGTGCCAGCAGCCCACCATCGGGGCGTAGGAAGTTCTTC	CASSPPSGRRKFF
TRBV7-3	TRBD2	TRBJ2-3	-	TGTGCCAGCAGCTTAGGGCTAGCGGGAGGTGCAGATACGCAGTATTTT	CASSLGLAGGADTQYF
TRBV9	TRBD2	TRBJ2-3	-	TGTGCCAGCAGCCCTGGGAGGCTAGCGGGAGGATATACGCAGTATTTT	CASSPGRLAGGYTQYF
TRBV7-2	TRBD1	TRBJ2-3	-	TGTGCCAGCACCCTTAGCAGGGGGCAACGCACAGATACGCAGTATTTT	CASTLSRGQRTDTQYF
TRBV5-5	TRBD1	TRBJ2-1	-	TGTGCCAGCAGCTTGGACCAGGGGGCTTACAATGAGCAGTTCTTC	CASSLDQGAYNEQFF
TRBV28	-	TRBJ2-7	-	TGTGCCAGCAGGGCGAGCGGCCACGAGCAGTACTTC	CASRASGHEQYF
TRBV7-9	-	TRBJ2-5	-	TGTGCCAGCAGCCAGCGGGAGACCCAGTACTTC	CASSQRETQYF
TRBV5-1	-	TRBJ2-2	-	TGCGCCAGCAGCTTGGCTGGCGGACCGAACACCGGGGAGCTGTTTTTT	CASSLAGGPNTGELFF
TRBV9	-	TRBJ1-1	-	TGTGCCAGCAGCGTCTTAACGAACACTGAAGCTTTCTTT	CASSVLTNTEAFF
TRBV9	TRBD2	TRBJ2-7	-	TGTGCCAGCAGCTTATCAGCGGGGAGCGGGAGCCAATACGAGCAGTACTTC	CASSLSAGSGSQYEQYF
TRBV11-2	-	TRBJ2-1	-	TGTGCCAGCAGCTTAGATGGGACCGCCTCCGTTGTATATGAGCAGTTCTTC	CASSLDGTASVVYEQFF
TRBV5-5	TRBD1	TRBJ1-2	-	TGTGCCAGCAGCCGCGGGGACAGTAACTATGGCTACACCTTC	CASSRGDSNYGYTF